This entry lists 9 T cell receptor beta chains sequenced from one sample in a study of cytomegalovirus exposure and HLA in healthy donors. Use of 60 Vbeta and 13 Jbeta primers characterized the PCR. Profiled with immunoSEQ multiplex PCR; TCRdb holds only in-frame clones, not every one. With about 40,000 clones in the sample, the ten largest clones hold approximately 9%. Sequencing was done on a sample of PBMCs. The origin of the receptors is a man in his forties in good health and CMV-seropositive.

Points on this clone: A read error may produce the germline difference seen at one junction end. The same CDR3 also results from other DNA sequences found in this sample. This chain uses TRBV18 with TRBJ2-1; TRBD1 agrees at 8 bases. The CDR3 covers 14 residues. Germline V gene sequence: CDR1 KGHSH, CDR2 LQKENI. The CDR3 DNA reads as TGCGCCAGCTCACCCGGACAGGGCTACAATGAGCAGTTCTTC. Encoded protein: CASSPGQGYNEQFF.

The chain couples TRBV9 to TRBJ1-4, with TRBD1 identical over 7 bases. Germline loops: CDR1 SGDLS, CDR2 YYNGEE. J lost 2 bases, V lost 0 bases, and 4 bases had no gene match. CDR3 length: 16 amino acids. DNA for the CDR3: TGTGCCAGCAGCGTAGGCCCCAGGGGGACTAATGAAAAACTGTTTTTT. Translating gives CASSVGPRGTNEKLFF.

V usage is TRBV5-1 and J usage is TRBJ2-5, with TRBD2 as a possible D gene (6 bases). V lost 0 bases and J lost 5, with 14 bases in between. The CDR3 covers 15 residues. CDR1 is SGHRS and CDR2 is YFSETQ in the germline V gene. The CDR3 DNA is TGCGCCAGCAGCTTGGACGGGGGATGGGTGGAGACCCAGTACTTC. Translation gives CASSLDGGWVETQYF.

The rearrangement links TRBV29-1 to TRBJ2-7; 10 nucleotides match TRBD1. Germline V gives CDR1 SQVTM, CDR2 ANQGSEA. This CDR3 has 14 residues. Trimming removed 5 bases from V and 2 bases from J; junction bases left unmatched: 6. The CDR3 nucleotides are TGCAGCGTTAAGGGACAGGGGCTCCCCTACGAGCAGTACTTC. This translates into CSVKGQGLPYEQYF.

The chain uses TRBV11-2 and TRBJ2-3; D may be TRBD2 (5 bases). Trimming pared 4 bases from V and 3 bases from J, leaving 11 bases between. The CDR3 length is 14 residues. The germline V gene has CDR1 SGHAT and CDR2 FQNNGV. This CDR3 reads CASSSRRETDTQYF. For the CDR3, the DNA is TGTGCCAGCAGCTCCCGCCGGGAAACAGATACGCAGTATTTT.

This chain uses TRBV21-1 with TRBJ1-2; no DNA check was done on the table's D call, TRBD1. TRBV21-1 corresponds to a pseudogene. This CDR3 region has 17 residues. Here the CDR3 reads CASSKDEGQGVDYGYTF. The CDR3 bases are TGTGCCAGCAGCAAAGATGAGGGACAGGGGGTGGACTATGGCTACACCTTC.

The chain couples TRBV6-4 to TRBJ2-3, with 7 positions matching TRBD2. Trimming removed 0 bases from V and 9 bases from J; junction bases left unmatched: 3. CDR1 is MRHNA and CDR2 is SNTAGT in the germline V gene. This CDR3 contains 13 residues. For the CDR3, the DNA is TGTGCCAGCAGTGACTCTGGTAGCGGGACGCAGTATTTT. Translation: CASSDSGSGTQYF.

This chain uses TRBV21-1 with TRBJ1-5; the D call in the table, TRBD1, was not verified against the DNA. TRBV21-1 has pseudogene status. CDR3 length: 14 residues. In nucleotides, the CDR3 is TGTGCCAGCAGCAAGACAGGATACAATCAGCCCCAGCATTTT. It codes for CASSKTGYNQPQHF.

V is TRBV9 and J is TRBJ2-5; TRBD1 matches at 8 bases. This CDR3 has 15 residues. With V trimmed by 4 bases and J by 4 bases, 9 bases remained unmatched. From germline, CDR1 is SGDLS and CDR2 YYNGEE. The DNA of the CDR3 is TGTGCCAGCAGCCGCGACAGGGGAGGCGGAGAGACCCAGTACTTC. It encodes CASSRDRGGGETQYF.